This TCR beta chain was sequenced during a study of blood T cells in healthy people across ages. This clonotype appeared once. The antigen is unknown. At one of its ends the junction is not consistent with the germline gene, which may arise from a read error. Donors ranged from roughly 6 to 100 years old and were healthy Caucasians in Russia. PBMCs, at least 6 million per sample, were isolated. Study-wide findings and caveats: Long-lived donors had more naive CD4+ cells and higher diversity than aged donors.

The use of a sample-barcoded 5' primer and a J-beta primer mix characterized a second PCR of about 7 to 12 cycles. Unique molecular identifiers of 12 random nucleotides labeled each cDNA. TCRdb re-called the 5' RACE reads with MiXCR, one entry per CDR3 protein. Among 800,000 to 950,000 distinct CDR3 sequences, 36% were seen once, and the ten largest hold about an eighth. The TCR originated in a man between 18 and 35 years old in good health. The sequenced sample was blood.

The CDR3 spells CANSFEGGLVSQDEQFF. The CDR3 nucleotides read TGTGCCAACAGCTTTGAGGGGGGACTAGTGTCTCAAGATGAGCAGTTCTTC. This chain links TRBV7-3 with TRBJ2-1; 8 positions agree with TRBD2. CDR3 length equals 17 residues. Germline V gene lookup returns CDR1 SGHTA and CDR2 FQGTGA.